A selection of T cell receptor beta chains follows, all from one sample in a study of control samples from healthy donors and cancer patients. TCRdb keeps only in-frame clones here, not all; method: immunoSEQ multiplex PCR. The table has 150,000 to 200,000 clones, around 88% seen once. Sequenced: blood. The receptors stem from a young man in good health. Both conserved end residues are part of each CDR3. D genes are given only for firm matches. Expanded clones get a size class; other rows say once, few or many, or leave the size out.

>-|TRBV19|TRBJ1-3|-
CASSTGTSFNTIYF
TGTGCCAGTAGTACCGGGACCTCTTTCAACACCATATATTTT
>-|TRBV7-8|TRBJ2-6|-
CASSLARWGTGANVLTF
TGTGCCAGCAGCTTAGCGCGTTGGGGCACTGGGGCCAACGTCCTGACTTTC
>-|TRBV30|TRBJ1-2|-
CAWSQGNYGYTF
TGTGCCTGGAGTCAGGGGAACTATGGCTACACCTTC
>-|TRBV7-6|TRBJ2-3|-
CASSWGRGLEDTQYF
TGTGCCAGCAGCTGGGGGAGGGGGTTGGAAGATACGCAGTATTTT
>-|TRBV28|TRBJ2-1|-
CASSSGVSLREQFF
TGTGCCAGCAGTTCAGGGGTCTCTCTAAGGGAGCAGTTCTTC
>-|TRBV4-3|TRBJ1-3|-
CASSQGLEDMGNTIYF
TGCGCCAGCAGCCAAGGTCTCGAGGACATGGGGAACACCATATATTTT
>-|TRBV9|TRBJ1-3|-
CASSPGQGNTIYF
TGTGCCAGCAGCCCCGGACAGGGAAACACCATATATTTT
>TRBD2|TRBV11-2|TRBJ2-7|-
CASSSSAGGSYEQYF
TGTGCCAGCAGCTCCTCGGCGGGGGGCTCCTACGAGCAGTACTTC
>-|TRBV19|TRBJ2-7|-
CASSIDLLGLRAPYEQYF
TGTGCCAGTAGTATAGATCTTCTCGGGCTCAGGGCTCCCTACGAGCAGTACTTC
>-|TRBV7-8|TRBJ1-5|few
CASSLGNNQPQHF
TGTGCCAGCAGCTTGGGTAACAATCAGCCCCAGCATTTT
>-|TRBV9|TRBJ2-2|-
CASSVVRGFTGELFF
TGTGCCAGCAGCGTAGTGAGGGGGTTCACCGGGGAGCTGTTTTTT
>-|TRBV7-9|TRBJ2-6|-
CASSGYGHSGANVLTF
TGTGCCAGCAGCGGTTACGGACACTCTGGGGCCAACGTCCTGACTTTC
>-|TRBV13|TRBJ2-3|-
CASSLKAGVSLTDTQYF
TGTGCCAGCAGCTTAAAAGCAGGGGTTTCCCTCACAGATACGCAGTATTTT
>-|TRBV4-3|TRBJ1-3|-
CASSQGTAPGNTIYF
TGCGCCAGCAGCCAAGGGACAGCTCCTGGAAACACCATATATTTT
>-|TRBV18|TRBJ2-2|-
CASSPPIASNTGELFF
TGTGCCAGCTCACCACCAATCGCCTCGAACACCGGGGAGCTGTTTTTT
>TRBD1|TRBV9|TRBJ1-4|once
CASSEAGTAGEKLFF
TGTGCCAGCAGCGAGGCGGGGACAGCGGGGGAAAAACTGTTTTTT
>TRBD1|TRBV27|TRBJ1-4|-
CASSSPTGVGEKLFF
TGTGCCAGCAGTTCGCCGACAGGGGTAGGGGAAAAACTGTTTTTT
>-|TRBV7-3|TRBJ1-5|-
CASSLWVGQIPYSNQPQHF
TGTGCCAGCAGCTTATGGGTGGGACAAATCCCCTATAGCAATCAGCCCCAGCATTTT
>-|TRBV6-5|TRBJ1-6|-
CAWEFDYNSPLHF
TGTGCCTGGGAATTTGACTATAATTCACCCCTCCACTTT
>TRBD1|TRBV7-2|TRBJ2-2|-
CASSLYPQGATGELFF
TGTGCCAGCAGCTTATATCCGCAGGGGGCGACCGGGGAGCTGTTTTTT
>TRBD1|TRBV19|TRBJ2-1|-
CASSIGTGLYNEQFF
TGTGCCAGTAGTATCGGGACAGGTCTATACAATGAGCAGTTCTTC
>-|TRBV28|TRBJ2-7|-
CASSPSDGYEQYF
TGTGCCAGCAGTCCCTCGGACGGCTACGAGCAGTACTTC
>-|TRBV27|TRBJ2-3|-
CASRGYGLEFATQYF
TGTGCCAGCAGGGGCTATGGGCTAGAGTTTGCAACGCAGTATTTT
>TRBD1|TRBV10-3|TRBJ2-7|few
CAISDAGTGHDEQYF
TGTGCCATCAGTGACGCCGGGACAGGGCACGACGAGCAGTACTTC
>-|TRBV11-3|TRBJ2-1|-
CASSLGEGGNEQFF
TGTGCCAGCAGCTTAGGGGAGGGGGGCAATGAGCAGTTCTTC
>-|TRBV27|TRBJ2-1|-
CASSFFAGGSYNEQFF
TGTGCCAGCAGTTTTTTCGCGGGCGGTTCCTACAATGAGCAGTTCTTC
>TRBD1|TRBV19|TRBJ1-1|once
CASSTGTGMNTEAFF
TGTGCCAGTAGCACCGGGACAGGTATGAACACTGAAGCTTTCTTT
>-|TRBV6-2/TRBV6-3|TRBJ2-3|-
CASSWGGRTDTQYF
TGTGCCAGCAGTTGGGGGGGCCGCACAGATACGCAGTATTTT
>TRBD2|TRBV29-1|TRBJ2-2|-
CSARTSGGTGELFF
TGCAGCGCCCGGACTAGCGGGGGAACCGGGGAGCTGTTTTTT
>TRBD1|TRBV19|TRBJ1-1|-
CASSPSIDRGTEAFF
TGTGCCAGTAGCCCCTCCATAGACAGGGGCACTGAAGCTTTCTTT
>-|TRBV21-1|TRBJ2-7|-
CASSKGGTCCDEQYF
TGTGCCAGCAGCAAAGGAGGCACATGCTGCGACGAGCAGTACTTC
>-|TRBV20-1|TRBJ2-1|-
CSAGRGNEQFF
TGCAGTGCAGGCCGGGGGAATGAGCAGTTCTTC
>TRBD1|TRBV10-3|TRBJ1-3|-
CAISESKTGQGFGNTIYF
TGTGCCATCAGTGAGTCGAAAACGGGACAGGGGTTCGGAAACACCATATATTTT
>-|TRBV18|TRBJ1-4|-
CASSPGTGQDEKLFF
TGTGCCAGCTCACCAGGCACAGGGCAGGATGAAAAACTGTTTTTT
>-|TRBV7-9|TRBJ2-7|-
CASSAWQGGFMAYEQYF
TGTGCCAGCAGCGCCTGGCAGGGAGGTTTCATGGCCTACGAGCAGTACTTC
>-|TRBV28|TRBJ1-2|-
CASSLLEGGDYGYTF
TGTGCCAGCAGTTTACTGGAGGGTGGGGATTATGGCTACACCTTC
>-|TRBV2|TRBJ2-5|once
CARGDSSAETQYF
TGTGCCAGGGGGGACTCCTCGGCGGAGACCCAGTACTTC
>-|TRBV2|TRBJ2-5|-
CASSRAGGETQYF
TGTGCCAGCAGTCGGGCAGGGGGGGAGACCCAGTACTTC
>-|TRBV7-9|TRBJ2-2|-
CASSPTAGELFF
TGTGCCAGCAGCCCCACCGCCGGGGAGCTGTTTTTT
>-|TRBV18|TRBJ2-7|-
CASSPFSYEQYF
TGTGCCAGCTCACCATTCTCCTACGAGCAGTACTTC
>TRBD1|TRBV7-9|TRBJ2-5|-
CASSYRTGGLQETQYF
TGTGCCAGCAGCTACAGGACAGGGGGCCTCCAAGAGACCCAGTACTTC
>-|TRBV27|TRBJ1-6|-
CASSFIGSTPLHF
TGTGCCAGCAGTTTTATTGGGTCCACACCCCTCCACTTT
>TRBD1|TRBV5-6|TRBJ1-1|-
CASSMGARGAEAFF
TGTGCCAGCAGCATGGGGGCCAGGGGGGCTGAAGCTTTCTTT
>-|TRBV29-1|TRBJ1-2|-
CSVYGGEGGYTF
TGCAGCGTTTATGGGGGGGAGGGGGGCTACACCTTC
>-|TRBV6-1|TRBJ1-4|-
CASSEHAQLNEKLFF
TGTGCCAGCAGTGAACATGCGCAGCTTAATGAAAAACTGTTTTTT
>TRBD1|TRBV5-4|TRBJ1-5|few
CASSWDRDQPQHF
TGTGCCAGCAGCTGGGACAGAGATCAGCCCCAGCATTTT
>-|TRBV29-1|TRBJ1-1|-
CSVELWGAYPEAFF
TGCAGCGTTGAGTTGTGGGGCGCATACCCTGAAGCTTTCTTT
>TRBD1|TRBV30|TRBJ2-2|-
CAWSSWTGDTGELFF
TGTGCCTGGTCCAGTTGGACAGGAGACACCGGGGAGCTGTTTTTT
>TRBD2|TRBV5-1|TRBJ2-7|-
CASSLAGGFYEQYF
TGCGCCAGCAGCTTGGCGGGGGGTTTCTACGAGCAGTACTTC
>-|TRBV5-1|TRBJ2-7|few
CASDYEQYF
TGCGCCAGCGACTACGAGCAGTACTTC
>TRBD2|TRBV30|TRBJ2-3|-
CAWGSLAGGGDTQYF
TGTGCCTGGGGGAGCCTAGCGGGGGGCGGAGATACGCAGTATTTT
>-|TRBV11-2|TRBJ1-2|once
CASNLGRAPVSGYTF
TGTGCCAGCAACCTTGGCCGGGCCCCCGTCTCTGGCTACACCTTC
>TRBD1|TRBV18|TRBJ2-2|once
CASSPSGTGVTGELFF
TGTGCCAGCTCACCCTCCGGGACAGGGGTCACCGGGGAGCTGTTTTTT
>-|TRBV6-4|TRBJ2-1|-
CASSDSYDGPARHEQFF
TGTGCCAGCAGTGACTCCTATGACGGACCTGCTCGGCATGAGCAGTTCTTC